One and the same sample provided the 29 T cell receptor beta chains below, sequenced in a study of HIV-infected patients and healthy controls. Antiretroviral therapy had run roughly three months, about 14 weeks, before follow-up blood collection. No cell fractionation was done, so the repertoire covers all unsorted peripheral blood T cells. Alpha and beta constant-region primers primed reverse transcription of around 500 ng RNA. Each of the alpha and beta chains got its own library through chain-specific third strand synthesis with indices. Each CDR3 protein is one row after TCRdb ran MiXCR on the 5' RACE reads. The data show about 14,000 distinct CDR3 sequences, about 12% seen once. The specimen comprised blood, sampled during antiretroviral therapy. The receptors were gathered from an adult with HIV infection. The donor label of this sample is uncertain.

The sample holds many counts of this clonotype. The chain is built from TRBV6-5 and TRBJ1-1, with D possibly matching TRBD1 (6 bases). The V gene lost 4 bases and the J gene lost 0 bases, with 15 bases spanning the gap. Germline loops: CDR1 MNHEY, CDR2 SVGAGI. CDR3 length: 16 amino acids. CDR3 sequence reads: CASSSRTVRMNTEAFF. CDR3 nucleotides: TGTGCCAGCAGTTCCCGGACAGTACGAATGAACACTGAAGCTTTCTTT.

This clonotype was detected ten times or more. The chain joins TRBV6-5 to TRBJ2-5; a weak D match, TRBD2 (5 bases). V lost 5 bases and J 2 bases, leaving 15 bases between the germline ends. The CDR3 consists of 15 residues. Germline loops: CDR1 MNHEY, CDR2 SVGAGI. In DNA, the CDR3 is TGTGCCAGCAGTCCCAGGTCCGCGGGTCAAGAGACCCAGTACTTC. Translating it yields CASSPRSAGQETQYF.

The chain uses TRBV6-4 and TRBJ2-3; 7 positions agree with TRBD1. The length of the CDR3 is 15 residues. V lost 2 bases, J lost 3 bases, and 5 bases stayed unmatched. CDR1 MRHNA and CDR2 SNTAGT come from the germline V gene. The CDR3 protein is CASSDTARGTDTQYF. In nucleotides, the CDR3 is TGTGCCAGCAGTGACACGGCCAGGGGGACAGATACGCAGTATTTT.

This clonotype occurred many times. V is TRBV27 and J is TRBJ1-5, with TRBD1 identical over 11 bases. V dropped 2 bases and J dropped 4; count of bases not matched to a gene: 1. The length of the CDR3 is 15 residues. The germline CDR1 and CDR2 sequences are MNHEY and SMNVEV (reference sequence). CDR3 nucleotides: TGTGCCAGCAGTTTAGGGACAGGGGGAAATCAGCCCCAGCATTTT. Amino acid sequence: CASSLGTGGNQPQHF.

This clonotype was detected ten times or more. The V and J genes are TRBV10-3 and TRBJ2-1; D gene uncertain. The V gene lost 3 bases and the J gene lost 0 bases, with 9 bases spanning the gap. Germline V lookup: CDR1 ENHRY, CDR2 SYGVKD. This CDR3 region has 15 residues. The CDR3 loop reads CAISDRADSYNEQFF. Written as DNA, the CDR3 is TGTGCCATCAGTGATAGGGCCGACTCCTACAATGAGCAGTTCTTC.

This clonotype came up many times. The genes are TRBV3-1 and TRBJ1-1; D unclear. Germline CDR1 reads LGHDT; CDR2 reads YNNKEL (reference sequence). The CDR3 is made up of 16 amino acids. V lost 1 base, J lost 4 bases, and 16 bases lay in between. CDR3 sequence (DNA): TGTGCCAGCAGCCAAGTCCCGGACGGACCAGTCACTGAAGCTTTCTTT. Translated: CASSQVPDGPVTEAFF.

This clonotype has a count of ten or more. J is TRBJ1-5 and V is TRBV27, with D uncertain. The CDR3 contains 13 residues. Trimming cost V 3 bases and J 4 bases, with 7 bases left between them. Germline CDR1 is MNHEY and CDR2 is SMNVEV (reference sequence). CDR3 in amino acids: CASSFSQNQPQHF. DNA for the CDR3: TGTGCCAGCAGTTTTTCACAGAATCAGCCCCAGCATTTT.

In its sample, this clonotype was seen many times. The V gene is TRBV4-2, the J gene TRBJ2-1; D is unclear. The germline CDR1 and CDR2 sequences are LGHNA and YNFKEQ. The CDR3 length is 16 residues. The V gene lost 1 base and the J gene lost 4 bases, with 14 bases spanning the gap. CDR3 sequence: CASSQVNTSPYNEQFF. CDR3 nucleotide sequence: TGTGCCAGCAGCCAAGTGAACACCTCCCCATACAATGAGCAGTTCTTC.

This clonotype was counted only a few times. The genes are TRBV5-1 and TRBJ2-5; the match to TRBD1 covers 7 bases. Trimming removed 4 bases from V and 1 base from J; junction bases left unmatched: 7. Germline CDR1 SGHRS, CDR2 YFSETQ. The CDR3 sequence is 15 residues long. The CDR3 nucleotides are TGCGCCAGCAGCGATCCTGGGACAGTCCAAGAGACCCAGTACTTC. Its protein is CASSDPGTVQETQYF.

The chain links TRBV12-3 or TRBV12-4 to TRBJ1-1; TRBD1 agrees at 7 bases. This CDR3 region has 14 residues. Trimming removed 1 base from V and 1 base from J; junction bases left unmatched: 0. Here the CDR3 DNA reads TGTGCCAGCAGTTTAGGGACAGGGAACACTGAAGCTTTCTTT. It yields the protein CASSLGTGNTEAFF.

This clonotype was counted at least ten times. CDR3 residues: CSVGQMNTGELFF. For the CDR3, the DNA is TGCAGCGTAGGACAGATGAACACCGGGGAGCTGTTTTTT. The chain combines TRBV29-1 with TRBJ2-2; D possibly corresponds to TRBD1 (6 bases). Germline CDR1 reads SQVTM; CDR2 reads ANQGSEA. V lost 6 bases, J lost 1 base, and 9 bases lay in between. The CDR3 consists of 13 residues.

A few counts support this clonotype. The chain is built from TRBV6-2 or TRBV6-3 and TRBJ2-5, with 10 bases identical to TRBD1. CDR1 is MNHEY, CDR2 SVGEGT, per germline. With V trimmed by 4 bases and J by 5 bases, 10 bases remained unmatched. The CDR3 contains 16 residues. The DNA for the CDR3 is TGTGCCAGCAGTTCCCACGACAGGGGGCTGGGCGAGACCCAGTACTTC. Its translation is CASSSHDRGLGETQYF.

This clonotype was counted at least ten times. The V gene is TRBV6-1, the J gene TRBJ2-3; the D is unclear. The CDR3 is 15 amino acids. V lost 3 bases and J lost 2, with 12 bases in between. Looked up from germline, CDR1 is MNHNS and CDR2 is SASEGT. CDR3 protein: CASSDVRPNTDTQYF. The CDR3 DNA is TGTGCCAGCAGTGATGTTCGGCCGAACACAGATACGCAGTATTTT.

Turning to this clonotype: A read error is possible here, since a much larger clone lies one base away. The chain links TRBV6-5 to TRBJ1-1, with D possibly matching TRBD1 (6 bases). Germline V gene data show CDR1 as MNHEY and CDR2 as SVGAGI. This CDR3 has 16 residues. This CDR3 reads CAISSRTVRMNTEAFF. The CDR3 DNA is TGTGCCATCAGTTCCCGGACAGTACGAATGAACACTGAAGCTTTCTTT.

The chain couples TRBV12-3 or TRBV12-4 to TRBJ2-5, with D possibly TRBD2 on 5 matching bases. The V gene lost 4 bases and the J gene lost 5 bases, with 14 bases spanning the gap. This CDR3 spans 14 amino acids. DNA of the CDR3: TGTGCCAGCAGTTGGGCAGGCACGGGGGAGACCCAGTACTTC. This translates into CASSWAGTGETQYF.

This clonotype occurred many times. The chain carries TRBV7-8 and TRBJ2-1, with 11 bases lining up with TRBD2. The CDR3 length is 13 residues. The trim removed 7 bases at V and 7 bases at J, leaving 3 bases unmatched. Germline V gene sequence: CDR1 SGHVS, CDR2 FQNEAQ. CDR3 protein: CASNSGGVNEQFF. Written as DNA, the CDR3 is TGTGCCAGCAATAGCGGGGGGGTAAATGAGCAGTTCTTC. The variable domain in full, completed from reference TRBV7-8 and TRBJ2-1, reads GAGVSQSPRYKVAKRGQDVALRCDPISGHVSLFWYQQALGQGPEFLTYFQNEAQLDKSGLPSDRFFAERPEGSVSTLKIQRTQQEDSAVYLCASNSGGVNEQFFGPGTRLTVL.

This clonotype has ten or more counts. This chain uses TRBV5-1 with TRBJ1-1; the match to TRBD1 covers 9 bases. This CDR3 has 14 residues. The junction had 5 bases not matched to a gene; V was cut back by 4 bases and J by 4 bases. CDR1 SGHRS and CDR2 YFSETQ come from the germline V gene. This chain's CDR3 is CASSLTGGITEAFF. CDR3 nucleotides: TGCGCCAGCAGCCTGACAGGGGGGATCACTGAAGCTTTCTTT.

This clonotype came up many times. V and J are TRBV7-8 and TRBJ2-1, with 9 bases matching TRBD2. Germline assignment: CDR1 SGHVS and CDR2 FQNEAQ. The CDR3 covers 17 residues. The J segment lost 3 bases and the V segment lost 6 bases, leaving 12 bases of the junction unmatched. The CDR3 DNA follows: TGTGCCAGCAGAAAAGGGACTAGCCGTTCTCTCTACAATGAGCAGTTCTTC. This gives the protein CASRKGTSRSLYNEQFF.

This clonotype was counted many times. This chain joins TRBV6-5 and TRBJ2-5, with TRBD1 identical over 7 bases. Germline CDR1 and CDR2: MNHEY and SVGAGI. This CDR3 is 18 amino acids long. V lost 1 base to trimming and J lost 0 bases; unmatched junction nucleotides: 11. CDR3 sequence (DNA): TGTGCCAGCAGTTACTACTCTCCAGGGGGAAAGTACCAAGAGACCCAGTACTTC. Amino acid sequence: CASSYYSPGGKYQETQYF.

This clonotype was found a few times. The chain recombines TRBV19 with TRBJ2-7; no definite D call. The CDR3 loop spans 14 amino acids. Germline CDR1 is LNHDA and CDR2 is SQIVND (reference sequence). V lost 4 bases and J 0 bases, leaving 10 bases between the germline ends. The DNA of the CDR3 is TGTGCCAGTAGTAGCCAGGCGTCCTCCTACGAGCAGTACTTC. Translating it yields CASSSQASSYEQYF.

The table lists this clonotype with many counts. This sequence joins TRBV5-1 and TRBJ2-2; 11 nucleotides line up with TRBD1. V lost 4 bases and J lost 5; bases outside the gene matches: 7. From germline, CDR1 is SGHRS and CDR2 YFSETQ. This CDR3 comprises 16 residues. The CDR3 DNA sequence: TGCGCCAGCAGCCCGGACAGGGGGCGTCGAACCGGGGAGCTGTTTTTT. It specifies CASSPDRGRRTGELFF.

V usage is TRBV29-1 and J usage is TRBJ2-1; TRBD2 agrees at 10 bases. V shed 3 bases and J 6 bases; nucleotides not matched to a gene: 8. Germline V gene lookup returns CDR1 SQVTM and CDR2 ANQGSEA. The CDR3 runs to 15 residues. CDR3 DNA: TGCAGCGTTGAGGACCTAGCGGGAGAAAGCAATGAGCAGTTCTTC. Translation gives CSVEDLAGESNEQFF.

This clonotype was observed at least ten times. The chain uses TRBV6-1 and TRBJ2-2; 7 bases agree with TRBD1. The CDR3 is 15 amino acids. V was pared by 5 bases and J by 2 bases, with 5 bases of the junction left unmatched. Germline V gene data show CDR1 as MNHNS and CDR2 as SASEGT. The CDR3: CASSSDRVNTGELFF. The CDR3 region has the DNA TGTGCCAGCAGTTCCGACAGGGTAAACACCGGGGAGCTGTTTTTT.

This clonotype has just a few counts. The rearrangement uses TRBV4-1 and TRBJ2-7; TRBD1 might be the D (5 bases). V shed 3 bases and J shed 3 bases, with 6 bases lying between them. This CDR3 is 12 amino acids long. Germline CDR1 MGHRA, CDR2 YSYEKL. CDR3 DNA sequence: TGCGCCAGCAGCCAGGACAACTACGAGCAGTACTTC. Translation gives CASSQDNYEQYF.

This chain connects TRBV6-1 to TRBJ1-1; 7 bases map to TRBD1. Looked up from germline, CDR1 is MNHNS and CDR2 is SASEGT. After removal of 3 bases from V and 8 bases from J, the junction contained 15 bases not matched to a gene. CDR3 size: 16 residues. CDR3 nucleotide sequence: TGTGCCAGCAGTGACGACAGGGTGAGGCTGGGGGAAGAAGCTTTCTTT. Protein sequence: CASSDDRVRLGEEAFF.

This clonotype was counted many times. The rearrangement joins TRBV5-4 to TRBJ2-5; no clear D gene. The ends were cut back, 0 bases at V and 0 bases at J, with 3 bases in the middle. This CDR3 is 13 amino acids long. In germline, CDR1 is SGHNT, CDR2 YYREEE (reference sequence). Here the CDR3 reads CASSLVYQETQYF. CDR3 DNA: TGTGCCAGCAGCTTGGTGTACCAAGAGACCCAGTACTTC.

This clonotype has ten or more counts. CDR3 region: CASSLDLNTEAFF. CDR3 in DNA: TGCGCCAGCAGCTTAGACCTGAACACTGAAGCTTTCTTT. The rearrangement joins TRBV5-1 to TRBJ1-1; D not resolved. This CDR3 contains 13 residues. From germline, CDR1 is SGHRS and CDR2 YFSETQ. Trimming stripped 2 bases from V and 0 bases from J, with 5 bases between.

This clonotype was found a few times. This chain joins TRBV19 and TRBJ1-6, with D perhaps TRBD1 (5 bases). Germline values: CDR1 LNHDA, CDR2 SQIVND (reference sequence). V was shortened by 5 bases and J by 5 bases, with 19 bases between the two germline ends. The CDR3 is made up of 17 amino acids. The CDR3 loop is CASSHSLDTMDNSPLHF. The CDR3 DNA reads as TGTGCCAGTAGTCATAGTCTGGACACTATGGATAATTCACCCCTCCACTTT.

This clonotype was detected ten times or more. The CDR3 loop reads CASSRTSGSYLYEQYF. The CDR3 region has the DNA TGTGCCAGCAGTAGGACTAGCGGGAGTTACCTGTACGAGCAGTACTTC. This chain connects TRBV6-5 to TRBJ2-7; 13 bases fit TRBD2. Germline trimming cut 5 bases from V and 4 bases from J; bases unmatched to any gene: 8. Germline V gene sequence: CDR1 MNHEY, CDR2 SVGAGI. CDR3 length: 16 residues.